A selection of T cell receptor beta chains follows, all from one sample in a study of CD8+ T cells in alopecia areata. Repertoires were generated with immunoSEQ multiplex PCR, while TCRdb's copy carries only in-frame clones and drops some. This table holds about 180,000 clones, over 50% found once. Sequencing was performed on CD4+ T cells sorted from blood, taken at week 0. Receptors were obtained from a human donor with alopecia areata. Each CDR3 is given with its conserved first and last residue. D genes are given only for firm matches. Expanded clones are given a class, and other clones once, few, many or no size at all.

V	size	length	D	J	DNA	CDR3
TRBV5-1	NA	16	NA	TRBJ1-5	TGCGCCAGCAGCTTGGGGGAGGGATTGGGCAATCAGCCCCAGCATTTT	CASSLGEGLGNQPQHF
TRBV29-1	few	12	NA	TRBJ2-3	TGCAGCGCCCCGGGGGCCGGGGATACGCAGTATTTT	CSAPGAGDTQYF
TRBV30	NA	12	NA	TRBJ2-7	TGTGCCTGGAGTCTGGCCGTCTACGAGCAGTACTTC	CAWSLAVYEQYF
TRBV19	NA	11	NA	TRBJ2-1	TGTGCCAGTAGTAACCGACTAGAGCAGTTCTTC	CASSNRLEQFF
TRBV30	NA	20	NA	TRBJ1-5	TGTGCCTGGAGTCTAAAAAACCGGGACCTGGGAGATTATAGCAATCAGCCCCAGCATTTT	CAWSLKNRDLGDYSNQPQHF
TRBV7-9	few	14	TRBD1	TRBJ2-5	TGTGCCAGCAGCTTACAGGGGGCGCGGGAGACCCAGTACTTC	CASSLQGARETQYF
TRBV6-6	once	15	NA	TRBJ1-1	TGTGCCAGCAGGGGCCAACACCCCTTGAACACTGAAGCTTTCTTT	CASRGQHPLNTEAFF
TRBV11-2	once	14	NA	TRBJ2-7	TGTGCCAGCAGCTTAGTTCCGGGATCCTACGAGCAGTACTTC	CASSLVPGSYEQYF
TRBV29-1	NA	13	NA	TRBJ1-2	TGCAGCGGGTGGAGGGGCCAAGAGGTTGGCTACACCTTC	CSGWRGQEVGYTF
TRBV7-2	NA	12	NA	TRBJ2-5	TGTGCCAGCAGCCCGCGAAGAGAGACCCAGTACTTC	CASSPRRETQYF
TRBV18	NA	15	NA	TRBJ1-1	TGTGCCAGCTCACCAGGATCGGGCAAGAACACTGAAGCTTTCTTT	CASSPGSGKNTEAFF
TRBV5-1	NA	14	NA	TRBJ2-5	TGCGCCAGCAGCCCGGACTGGCGGGTAGAGACCCAGTACTTC	CASSPDWRVETQYF
TRBV7-9	NA	13	TRBD1	TRBJ2-5	TGTGCCAGCAGTAAACAGGGGCGCGAGACCCAGTACTTC	CASSKQGRETQYF
TRBV4-1	NA	16	TRBD2	TRBJ2-3	TGCGCCAGCAGCCAAGATAATGGCGGGGGGGCAGATACGCAGTATTTT	CASSQDNGGGADTQYF
TRBV6-6	NA	14	NA	TRBJ2-3	TGTGCCAGCAGTAACCGGGCCACGTCGGATACGCAGTATTTT	CASSNRATSDTQYF
TRBV11-1	NA	14	NA	TRBJ1-2	TGTGCCAGCAGTATCCTGGGTTACAACTATGGCTACACCTTC	CASSILGYNYGYTF
TRBV4-1	NA	16	TRBD1	TRBJ1-4	TGCGCCAGCAGCCAAGAACAGGGGTTTCCAAATGAAAAACTGTTTTTT	CASSQEQGFPNEKLFF
TRBV7-2	many	14	TRBD1	TRBJ1-2	TGTGCCAGCAGCCTCCAGGGACAGGGAAGTGTAAACACCTTC	CASSLQGQGSVNTF
TRBV5-1	NA	16	NA	TRBJ2-6	TGCGCCAGCAGCCCGGGACAAAACTCTGGGGCCAACGTCCTGACTTTC	CASSPGQNSGANVLTF
TRBV2	NA	16	NA	TRBJ2-2	TGTGCCAGCAGTGATAAGAGGGCGGCTAACACCGGGGAGCTGTTTTTT	CASSDKRAANTGELFF
TRBV29-1	NA	11	NA	TRBJ2-3	TGCAGCGTTGAGTTCACAGATACGCAGTATTTT	CSVEFTDTQYF
TRBV5-1	NA	14	TRBD1	TRBJ1-6	TGCGCCAGCAGCTGGGACAGGGATAGTTCACCCCTCCACTTT	CASSWDRDSSPLHF
TRBV29-1	NA	13	TRBD2	TRBJ2-3	TGCAGCGTTGACAGGGAGGGGACAGATACGCAGTATTTT	CSVDREGTDTQYF
TRBV15	once	15	NA	TRBJ2-5	TGTGCCACCAGCAGAGGGAAGAGAGATCAAGAGACCCAGTACTTC	CATSRGKRDQETQYF
TRBV30	NA	13	NA	TRBJ1-5	TGTGCCTGGAGCCCCGATACAATAGGCCCCCAGCATTTT	CAWSPDTIGPQHF
TRBV29-1	once	14	NA	TRBJ1-2	TGCAGCGTTGGACCCCGACAGGCTTTGTATGGCTACACCTTC	CSVGPRQALYGYTF
TRBV2	NA	13	NA	TRBJ2-3	TGTGCCAGCAGTGGCGACTTCACAGATACGCAGTATTTT	CASSGDFTDTQYF
TRBV6-5	NA	14	NA	TRBJ1-2	TGTGCCAGCAGTTCCACGGACGGGAACTATGGCTACACCTTC	CASSSTDGNYGYTF
TRBV4-2	NA	16	NA	TRBJ2-7	TGTGCCAGCAGTCCGGACCGGGACACGGGAAACTACGAGCAGTACTTC	CASSPDRDTGNYEQYF
TRBV14	once	16	NA	TRBJ1-2	TGTGCCAGCAGCCCCCGATGGAGGACAAGCAACTATGGCTACACCTTC	CASSPRWRTSNYGYTF
TRBV6-5	NA	13	TRBD1	TRBJ1-4	TGTGCCAGCAGTTCCGGGACAGCCCGAAAACTGTTTTTT	CASSSGTARKLFF
TRBV11-2	NA	17	TRBD1	TRBJ2-7	TGTGCCAGCAGCTTAGCAAGCCCCCGGGACAGGGATTACGAGCAGTACTTC	CASSLASPRDRDYEQYF
TRBV19	NA	13	NA	TRBJ1-5	TGTGCCACTGCGGCAGGGACGGGTCAGCCCCAGCATTTT	CATAAGTGQPQHF
TRBV7-9	many	14	NA	TRBJ1-6	TGTGCCAGCAGCCTGGATCAGGGGAATTCACCCCTCCACTTT	CASSLDQGNSPLHF
TRBV29-1	NA	14	NA	TRBJ1-5	TGCAGCGTTAGATCCAGGGATCCTTTTCAGCCCCAGCATTTT	CSVRSRDPFQPQHF
TRBV19	NA	13	NA	TRBJ1-5	TGTGCCAGTAGTATCGGGGGGGGCCAGCCCCAGCATTTT	CASSIGGGQPQHF
TRBV18	NA	16	NA	TRBJ2-1	TGTGCCAGCCAAACGGCGGTTCAGAGCTCCTACAATGAGCAGTTCTTC	CASQTAVQSSYNEQFF
TRBV5-1	NA	17	TRBD2	TRBJ2-1	TGCGCCAGCAGCTTGGTCGCGGGGGTAAAAAGTATAGGTGAGCAGTTCTTC	CASSLVAGVKSIGEQFF
TRBV2	NA	14	TRBD2	TRBJ2-7	TGTGCCAGCACTACTGGGACTAGGCTTAATGAGCAGTACTTC	CASTTGTRLNEQYF
TRBV27	few	11	NA	TRBJ2-5	TGTGCCAGCGGTTTTGGGGAGACCCAGTACTTC	CASGFGETQYF